This TCR beta chain emerged from a study of cytomegalovirus exposure and HLA in healthy donors. Study results and caveats: Altogether, about 160 TCR beta chains were recorded as cytomegalovirus-associated. First-cohort TCR clusters tended to co-occur in the approximately 110 validation repertoires, a later analysis found.

Method: immunoSEQ multiplex PCR; TCRdb's copy keeps in-frame clones and lacks some. The table lists roughly 100,000 clones, roughly nine tenths of them singletons. J lost 10 bases, V lost 0 bases, and 12 bases had no gene match. This CDR3 contains 15 residues. Germline CDR1 reads ENHRY; CDR2 reads SYGVKD. Notes on this clone: Its antigen remains unknown.

The sequenced sample was PBMCs. The rearrangement uses TRBV10-3 and TRBJ2-7; 7 bases are shared with TRBD1. This clonotype was obtained from a woman aged 18-29 years in good health and CMV-seropositive. The CDR3 is CAISESLTVGQEQYF. CDR3 bases: TGTGCCATCAGTGAGTCCTTAACCGTCGGACAGGAACAGTACTTC.